These 29 T cell receptor beta chains were all obtained from the same sample, sequenced in a study of human T cells and chemical hapten exposure. Time point meaning: pre-sensitization, week 0. The sample's treatment: therapeutic diphenylcyclopropenone sensitization with weekly scalp DPC. TCRdb re-called the RACE reads through MiXCR, storing one row per CDR3 protein. This sample has approximately 180,000 distinct CDR3 sequences, with just under 30% found just once. This sample comprised whole blood, obtained in connection with sensitization to the hapten diphenylcyclopropenone (DPC). The receptors shown here come from a young woman with alopecia areata. Some clones in this sample may be carry-over from other donors' samples.

This clonotype occurred a few times. The chain joins TRBV7-2 to TRBJ1-6; D unclear. Trimming shortened V by 5 bases and J by 13 bases, and 15 bases separated the two germline ends. The CDR3 runs to 13 residues. CDR1 and CDR2 from the germline V gene are SGHTA and FQGNSA. CDR3 protein: CASSTRTAWPLHF. In DNA, the CDR3 is TGTGCCAGCAGCACCCGGACCGCATGGCCCCTCCACTTT.

This sequence joins TRBV4-1 and TRBJ2-1; 9 bases map to TRBD2. The trim removed 1 base at V and 8 bases at J, leaving 6 bases unmatched. This CDR3 spans 15 amino acids. Germline-derived CDR1 and CDR2 are MGHRA and YSYEKL. The CDR3: CASSQGGLAGHEQFF. The DNA for the CDR3 is TGCGCCAGCAGCCAAGGCGGGCTAGCGGGGCATGAGCAGTTCTTC.

This clonotype has a count of ten or more. V gene TRBV11-2 combines with J gene TRBJ2-7; 11 bases fit TRBD2. The junction had 7 bases not matched to a gene; V was cut back by 8 bases and J by 4 bases. The CDR3 covers 14 residues. Germline loops: CDR1 SGHAT, CDR2 FQNNGV. CDR3 amino acids: CASSGTSGPYEQYF. The CDR3 coding sequence is TGTGCCAGCTCCGGGACTAGCGGACCGTACGAGCAGTACTTC.

A few counts support this clonotype. The V gene is TRBV6-1, the J gene TRBJ2-7, with TRBD2 matching over 10 bases. V lost 8 bases to trimming and J lost 3 bases; unmatched junction nucleotides: 4. The germline V gene encodes CDR1 MNHNS and CDR2 SASEGT. The CDR3 contains 13 residues. In DNA form, the CDR3 reads TGTGCCAGCGAGCGGGAGGGGCTCTACGAGCAGTACTTC. Its translation is CASEREGLYEQYF.

The chain couples TRBV10-3 to TRBJ1-2; 8 nucleotides line up with TRBD1. The germline V gene encodes CDR1 ENHRY and CDR2 SYGVKD. After removal of 3 bases from V and 5 bases from J, the junction contained 14 bases not matched to a gene. The CDR3 runs to 17 residues. CDR3 residues: CAISDPLGQGLGYGYTF. In DNA form, the CDR3 reads TGTGCCATCAGTGATCCCCTAGGACAGGGATTGGGGTATGGCTACACCTTC.

The chain couples TRBV20-1 to TRBJ2-5; 8 positions agree with TRBD1. The CDR3 extends over 15 amino acids. Trimming cost V 6 bases and J 5 bases; bases outside gene matches: 14. Germline assignment: CDR1 DFQATT and CDR2 SNEGSKA (reference sequence). The CDR3 DNA follows: TGCAGTGCCACTCCGCGGGACAGGTTACAGGAGACCCAGTACTTC. This sequence encodes CSATPRDRLQETQYF.

The chain couples TRBV3-1 to TRBJ1-1; the D gene is possibly TRBD1 (6 bases). The CDR3 covers 17 residues. Germline V gene lookup returns CDR1 LGHDT and CDR2 YNNKEL (reference sequence). V was clipped by 4 bases and J by 7 bases, with 25 bases between them. The CDR3 nucleotides are TGTGCCAGCAGCCTGGCCCACGGGGGCAAGGGAGGGTTTGAAGCTTTCTTT. As protein: CASSLAHGGKGGFEAFF. The full variable domain, in which reference TRBV3-1 and TRBJ1-1 provide the parts outside the CDR3, is DTAVSQTPKYLVTQMGNDKSIKCEQNLGHDTMYWYKQDSKKFLKIMFSYNNKELIINETVPNRFSPKSPDKAHLNLHINSLELGDSAVYFCASSLAHGGKGGFEAFFGQGTRLTVV.

This clonotype has at least ten counts. The V call is TRBV12-3 or TRBV12-4, the J call TRBJ2-7, with 7 bases lining up with TRBD1. This CDR3 spans 14 amino acids. J gave up 6 bases and V 6 bases, and 11 bases lay outside the gene matches. CDR3 DNA: TGTGCCAGCAGCCGGGACAGAGTTCTCACCGAGCAGTACTTC. Its protein is CASSRDRVLTEQYF.

The V call is TRBV12-3 or TRBV12-4, the J call TRBJ2-6; D is perhaps TRBD1 (5 bases). The V gene lost 6 bases and the J gene lost 1 base, with 10 bases spanning the gap. There are 15 residues in the CDR3. The CDR3 protein is CASRRQGSGANVLTF. In nucleotides, the CDR3 is TGTGCCAGCAGGCGTCAGGGATCTGGGGCCAACGTCCTGACTTTC.

The rearrangement links TRBV5-1 to TRBJ2-7, with D maybe TRBD2 (5 bases). This CDR3 comprises 15 residues. Trimming cost V 1 base and J 2 bases, with 13 bases left between them. Germline lookup yields CDR1 SGHRS and CDR2 YFSETQ. The CDR3: CASSLIPGNAYEQYF. CDR3 bases: TGCGCCAGCAGCTTGATTCCGGGGAACGCCTACGAGCAGTACTTC.

The chain combines TRBV18 with TRBJ1-1; the D gene is possibly TRBD1 (6 bases). Germline V gene lookup returns CDR1 KGHSH and CDR2 LQKENI. CDR3 length: 14 residues. V lost 6 bases, J lost 1 base, and 12 bases lay in between. The CDR3 coding sequence is TGTGCCAGCTCCTCGGGGGCCTCGAACACTGAAGCTTTCTTT. It is translated as CASSSGASNTEAFF.

The chain employs TRBV20-1 and TRBJ2-1, with 11 bases fitting TRBD2. This CDR3 contains 17 residues. CDR1 DFQATT and CDR2 SNEGSKA come from the germline V gene (reference sequence). V lost 1 base to trimming and J lost 8 bases; unmatched junction nucleotides: 13. The CDR3 here is CSARARTSGPHVDEQFF. CDR3 nucleotides: TGCAGTGCTAGAGCCAGGACTAGCGGGCCCCACGTGGATGAGCAGTTCTTC.

In this sample, this clonotype turned up a few times. The chain has TRBV6-2 or TRBV6-3 and TRBJ2-7; the D gene is possibly TRBD1 (6 bases). V lost 7 bases, J lost 1 base, and 14 bases lay in between. CDR1 and CDR2 (germline): MNHEY, SVGEGT. This CDR3 is built from 14 residues. In DNA form, the CDR3 reads TGTGCCAGCAAGGGGGACACTTCTTCCTACGAGCAGTACTTC. Translation: CASKGDTSSYEQYF.

This clonotype has more than one count but fewer than ten. This rearrangement joins TRBV28 to TRBJ2-7, with 11 bases fitting TRBD2. Trimming cost V 2 bases and J 4 bases; bases outside gene matches: 7. The CDR3 has 16 residues. CDR1 and CDR2 from the germline V gene are MDHEN and SYDVKM. The CDR3 here is CASSLLGTSGQYEQYF. As DNA, the CDR3 is TGTGCCAGCAGTTTACTTGGGACTAGCGGACAATACGAGCAGTACTTC.

This clonotype has at least ten counts. V and J are TRBV2 and TRBJ2-5; D remains ambiguous. Germline V CDR1 and CDR2: SNHLY, FYNNEI. V gave up 6 bases and J gave up 7 bases, with 15 bases separating them. This CDR3 comprises 13 residues. The CDR3 nucleotides are TGTGCCAGCAGACCCCCCGCGTCGGGGACCCAGTACTTC. Translating it yields CASRPPASGTQYF.

The gene calls are TRBV27 and TRBJ2-4, with D perhaps assigned TRBD1 or TRBD2 (5 bases each). Germline CDR1 MNHEY, CDR2 SMNVEV (reference sequence). Deletions cut 7 bases from V and 10 bases from J, with 17 bases between. This CDR3 is 13 amino acids long. The CDR3 DNA reads as TGTGCCAGCACTGATCCGGGACGATTAATTCAGTACTTC. Translation: CASTDPGRLIQYF.

The chain couples TRBV6-6 to TRBJ1-4; no firm D call. The germline V gene encodes CDR1 MNHNY and CDR2 SVGAGI (reference sequence). Trimming pared 6 bases from V and 5 bases from J, leaving 13 bases between. The CDR3 is 14 amino acids. CDR3 region: CASSPTTTNEKLFF. CDR3 sequence (DNA): TGTGCCAGCAGCCCGACCACGACAAATGAAAAACTGTTTTTT.

The rearrangement joins TRBV14 to TRBJ2-3; 9 bases are shared with TRBD2. The CDR3 has 13 amino acids. V lost 1 base, J lost 11 bases, and 4 bases stayed unmatched. Germline V gene data show CDR1 as SGHDN and CDR2 as FVKESK. CDR3 coding DNA: TGTGCCAGCAGCCAAGCGGGGACTAGCCAGCAGTATTTT. Its protein product is CASSQAGTSQQYF.

The chain employs TRBV29-1 and TRBJ2-3; D is unresolved. CDR1 is SQVTM and CDR2 is ANQGSEA in the germline V gene. Trimming removed 1 base from V and 2 bases from J, with 10 bases in between. CDR3 length: 14 residues. In DNA, the CDR3 is TGCAGCGTTGAAGTCGGTCGGAACACAGATACGCAGTATTTT. Its translation is CSVEVGRNTDTQYF.

This clonotype has more than one count but fewer than ten. The V gene is TRBV29-1, the J gene TRBJ2-3; D possibly corresponds to TRBD2 (6 bases). The CDR3 extends over 15 amino acids. Looked up from germline, CDR1 is SQVTM and CDR2 is ANQGSEA. V was trimmed by 5 bases and J by 3 bases, leaving 18 bases between them. The CDR3 nucleotides read TGCAGCGTTCATGGCAGTTTCGCGGGAACAGATACGCAGTATTTT. Its translation: CSVHGSFAGTDTQYF.

This clonotype appeared a few times. This chain links TRBV4-2 with TRBJ2-1; no reliable D call. The CDR3 covers 15 residues. Trimming cost V 4 bases and J 9 bases, with 19 bases left between them. Germline V gene lookup returns CDR1 LGHNA and CDR2 YNFKEQ. In DNA, the CDR3 is TGTGCCAGCAGCCCTCTTAGTGGGCCCACGGGTGAGCAGTTCTTC. Its translation is CASSPLSGPTGEQFF.

This clonotype showed up just a few times. The J gene is TRBJ2-2, the V gene TRBV7-3; D is unresolved. The CDR3 length is 12 residues. Germline CDR1 is SGHTA and CDR2 is FQGTGA. The germline V and J ends were trimmed by 5 bases and 8 bases, with 9 bases remaining between them. The chain's CDR3 is CASSLPTGELFF. Here the CDR3 DNA reads TGTGCCAGCAGCCTCCCGACGGGGGAGCTGTTTTTT.

This clonotype was observed a few times. In DNA, the CDR3 is TGCAGCGGGATAAAGAACACCGGGGAGCTGTTTTTT. Translating it yields CSGIKNTGELFF. The rearrangement joins TRBV29-1 to TRBJ2-2; no clear D. CDR1 is SQVTM, CDR2 ANQGSEA, per germline. Trimming pared 7 bases from V and 1 base from J, leaving 7 bases between. CDR3 size: 12 residues.

CDR3 bases: TGCGCCAGCAGCCAAACGGACATGAACACTGAAGCTTTCTTT. As protein: CASSQTDMNTEAFF. The rearrangement joins TRBV4-3 to TRBJ1-1; D is possibly TRBD1 (5 bases). CDR1 is LGHNA and CDR2 is YSLEER in the germline V gene. V was cut by 2 bases and J by 0 bases, with 7 bases left in between. The CDR3 totals 14 residues.

The chain carries TRBV6-2 or TRBV6-3 and TRBJ2-1, with 9 bases that match TRBD1. Germline V gene sequence: CDR1 MNHEY, CDR2 SVGEGT. V was clipped by 4 bases and J by 15 bases; unmatched bases: 7. The CDR3 is made up of 12 amino acids. CDR3 region: CASSFGTGRLFF. CDR3 nucleotide sequence: TGTGCCAGCAGTTTTGGGACAGGGAGGTTGTTCTTC.

The chain uses TRBV3-1 and TRBJ1-1, with D unresolved. Germline-derived CDR1 and CDR2 are LGHDT and YNNKEL (reference sequence). The CDR3 contains 12 residues. V was pared by 8 bases and J by 4 bases, with 11 bases between. The CDR3 reads CASGAVGTEAFF. DNA of the CDR3: TGTGCCAGCGGCGCCGTGGGCACTGAAGCTTTCTTT.

This chain connects TRBV12-5 to TRBJ2-6; D may be TRBD1 (6 bases). Deletions cut 2 bases from V and 4 bases from J, with 18 bases between. Per germline, CDR1 LGHNT and CDR2 FRNRAP. This CDR3 contains 18 residues. CDR3 loop: CASGLFRGGFSGANVLTF. The CDR3 nucleotides are TGTGCTAGTGGTTTGTTCAGGGGCGGATTTTCCGGGGCCAACGTCCTGACTTTC. Full variable domain (outside the CDR3, taken from reference TRBV12-5 and TRBJ2-6): DARVTQTPRHKVTEMGQEVTMRCQPILGHNTVFWYRQTMMQGLELLAYFRNRAPLDDSGMPKDRFSAEMPDATLATLKIQPSEPRDSAVYFCASGLFRGGFSGANVLTFGAGSRLTVL.

The rearrangement uses TRBV10-1 and TRBJ1-1; unclear D gene. The germline V and J ends were trimmed by 6 bases and 0 bases, with 8 bases remaining between them. Per the germline V gene, CDR1 is WNHNN and CDR2 is SYGVQD (reference sequence). The CDR3 contains 13 residues. CDR3: CASSGGVNTEAFF. Written as DNA, the CDR3 is TGCGCCAGCAGCGGCGGAGTGAACACTGAAGCTTTCTTT.

This clonotype was observed a few times. The rearrangement joins TRBV29-1 to TRBJ1-1; weak D call: TRBD1 (5 bases). The CDR3 is 15 amino acids. V lost 3 bases and J 0 bases, leaving 14 bases between the germline ends. The germline CDR1 and CDR2 sequences are SQVTM and ANQGSEA. The CDR3 coding sequence is TGCAGCGTTGAGCCCGCTAGGGGTATGAACACTGAAGCTTTCTTT. Its translation: CSVEPARGMNTEAFF.